These 16 T cell receptor beta chains share one sample of origin, sequenced in a study of T cells in Graves' hyperthyroidism and ophthalmopathy. There were TCR beta CDR3 regions amplified from RNA transcripts. The TCR CDR3 was amplified in a first-round RT-PCR using the HTBI primer set. TCRdb recomputed calls from the multiplex PCR reads with MiXCR, one row per CDR3 protein. This sample yields over 500,000 distinct CDR3 sequences, of which around 50% are seen a single time; about 40% belongs to the top ten. Specimen: peripheral blood or thyroid tissue (not recorded which). Receptors originate from an adult woman with Graves' disease, either hyperthyroidism or ophthalmopathy (not recorded which).

This clonotype was observed at least ten times. The chain couples TRBV25-1 to TRBJ1-6; no clear D gene. The V and J ends lost 6 bases and 7 bases respectively, with 1 base between them. The CDR3 runs 10 residues. CDR1 MGHDK and CDR2 SYGVNS come from the germline V gene. The CDR3 bases are TGTGCCAGCAGGAATTCACCCCTCCACTTT. This encodes CASRNSPLHF.

In this sample, this clonotype turned up many times. This chain uses TRBV10-3 with TRBJ1-5, with D perhaps matching TRBD1 (6 bases). Germline V gene lookup returns CDR1 ENHRY and CDR2 SYGVKD. This CDR3 spans 15 amino acids. V lost 2 bases and J lost 1, with 9 bases in between. The CDR3 bases are TGTGCCATCAGTGAGACAGGGTTGAGCAATCAGCCCCAGCATTTT. It specifies CAISETGLSNQPQHF.

This chain joins TRBV9 and TRBJ1-3, with no clear D. Between the trimmed V and J ends, which lost 0 bases and 4 bases, there was a span of 14 bases. This CDR3 has 16 residues. The V gene's germline CDR1 is SGDLS and CDR2 YYNGEE. CDR3: CASSVVGESLGNTIYF. CDR3 nucleotides: TGTGCCAGCAGCGTAGTTGGGGAGTCGTTAGGAAACACCATATATTTT. Full variable domain (rest looked up from reference TRBV9 and TRBJ1-3): DSGVTQTPKHLITATGQRVTLRCSPRSGDLSVYWYQQSLDQGLQFLIQYYNGEERAKGNILERFSAQQFPDLHSELNLSSLELGDSALYFCASSVVGESLGNTIYFGEGSWLTVV.

This clonotype has at least ten counts. The genes are TRBV5-1 and TRBJ2-2; TRBD1 matches 10 bases. V was pared by 3 bases and J by 6 bases, with 2 bases of the junction left unmatched. CDR3 size: 14 residues. Per the germline V gene, CDR1 is SGHRS and CDR2 is YFSETQ. CDR3: CASSYGQGAGELFF. CDR3 nucleotides: TGCGCCAGCAGCTATGGACAGGGGGCCGGGGAGCTGTTTTTT.

The chain uses TRBV3-1 and TRBJ2-7; 10 nucleotides align to TRBD1. The junction had 10 bases not matched to a gene; V was cut back by 4 bases and J by 4 bases. The CDR3 length is 16 residues. Germline V gene data show CDR1 as LGHDT and CDR2 as YNNKEL (reference sequence). In DNA form, the CDR3 reads TGTGCCAGCAGCCGCGGTCCGGGACAGGGGATTTACGAGCAGTACTTC. Translating it yields CASSRGPGQGIYEQYF.

This chain links TRBV19 with TRBJ1-2; D ambiguous. The V end was cut by 7 bases, the J end by 2 bases, with 14 bases between. CDR1 is LNHDA and CDR2 is SQIVND in the germline V gene (reference sequence). The CDR3 covers 14 residues. DNA for the CDR3: TGTGCCAGTACCTCACGGACGCGCAACTATGGCTACACCTTC. Encoded protein: CASTSRTRNYGYTF.

At least ten counts were recorded for this clonotype. The V gene is TRBV7-3, the J gene TRBJ2-2; 9 nucleotides align to TRBD2. The junction had 3 bases not matched to a gene; V was cut back by 5 bases and J by 2 bases. Germline loops: CDR1 SGHTA, CDR2 FQGTGA. The CDR3 has 15 residues. The CDR3 DNA is TGTGCCAGCAGCCAACTAGCGGGTAACACCGGGGAGCTGTTTTTT. It encodes CASSQLAGNTGELFF.

This rearrangement joins TRBV12-3 or TRBV12-4 to TRBJ2-6; D is undetermined. Trimming took off 8 bases at V and 4 bases at J, with 6 bases between the two ends. This CDR3 is built from 12 residues. The CDR3 DNA follows: TGTGCCAGCGGCCCCGGGGCCAACGTCCTGACTTTC. It yields the protein CASGPGANVLTF.

This chain uses TRBV7-9 with TRBJ2-7, with D uncertain. V was pared by 4 bases and J by 5 bases, with 9 bases between. The CDR3 has 12 residues. Germline loops: CDR1 SEHNR, CDR2 FQNEAQ (reference sequence). CDR3 sequence: CASSWSIHEQYF. CDR3 in DNA: TGTGCCAGCAGCTGGAGTATCCACGAGCAGTACTTC.

This clonotype was seen a few times. The chain employs TRBV7-9 and TRBJ2-2; D not resolved. From germline, CDR1 is SEHNR and CDR2 FQNEAQ (reference sequence). This CDR3 contains 13 residues. The V end was cut by 5 bases, the J end by 5 bases, with 9 bases between. The CDR3 is CASSDVRTGELFF. The DNA for the CDR3 is TGTGCCAGCAGCGACGTCAGGACCGGGGAGCTGTTTTTT.

This clonotype appeared many times. The V and J genes are TRBV2 and TRBJ2-7; 11 bases are a match to TRBD1. V lost 7 bases and J lost 7; bases outside the gene matches: 6. Germline V gives CDR1 SNHLY, CDR2 FYNNEI. The length of the CDR3 is 13 residues. CDR3 region: CASKQDRGLEQYF. CDR3 bases: TGTGCCAGCAAGCAGGACAGGGGGCTTGAGCAGTACTTC.

The rearrangement uses TRBV7-2 and TRBJ1-1; no definite D call. V was clipped by 6 bases and J by 5 bases, with 16 bases between them. Looked up from germline, CDR1 is SGHTA and CDR2 is FQGNSA. The CDR3 is made up of 14 amino acids. The CDR3 loop reads CASRAGGVGTEAFF. CDR3 DNA sequence: TGTGCCAGCAGAGCAGGCGGGGTAGGGACTGAAGCTTTCTTT.

The rearrangement joins TRBV7-9 to TRBJ2-5, with D perhaps given as TRBD1 or TRBD2 (6 bases each). Trimming removed 6 bases from V and 7 bases from J, with 24 bases in between. The CDR3 has 16 residues. Germline assignment: CDR1 SEHNR and CDR2 FQNEAQ (reference sequence). CDR3: CASRPGQVGTGGTQYF. The CDR3 DNA reads as TGTGCCAGCAGGCCGGGACAAGTGGGCACCGGGGGGACCCAGTACTTC. The full variable domain, in which reference TRBV7-9 and TRBJ2-5 provide the parts outside the CDR3, is DTGVSQNPRHKITKRGQNVTFRCDPISEHNRLYWYRQTLGQGPEFLTYFQNEAQLEKSRLLSDRFSAERPKGSFSTLEIQRTEQGDSAMYLCASRPGQVGTGGTQYFGPGTRLLVL.

A few counts support this clonotype. The chain employs TRBV25-1 and TRBJ2-7; D might be TRBD2 (5 bases). The germline gives CDR1 MGHDK, CDR2 SYGVNS. Trimming removed 3 bases from V and 8 bases from J, with 8 bases in between. The CDR3 sequence is 11 residues long. The DNA for the CDR3 is TGTGCCAGCAGTGAGTTAGCGAAGCAGTACTTC. Its translation: CASSELAKQYF.

This clonotype was found a few times. This sequence joins TRBV10-3 and TRBJ2-5, with D hard to call. Looked up from germline, CDR1 is ENHRY and CDR2 is SYGVKD. The CDR3 consists of 13 residues. Trimming removed 6 bases from V and 4 bases from J, with 12 bases in between. The CDR3 loop reads CAISGYSSETQYF. The CDR3 bases are TGTGCCATCAGCGGTTACAGTTCAGAGACCCAGTACTTC.

The chain is built from TRBV20-1 and TRBJ1-2; D remains unclear. Germline V gene sequence: CDR1 DFQATT, CDR2 SNEGSKA (reference sequence). Trimming pared 1 base from V and 1 base from J, leaving 10 bases between. The CDR3 extends over 14 amino acids. The CDR3 region has the DNA TGCAGTGCTAGAGGTCCGACGGGTAACTATGGCTACACCTTC. Translating gives CSARGPTGNYGYTF.